This entry concerns a single T cell receptor (beta chain). Its antigen is as yet unknown. Time point reported: after dendritic cell vaccination, including at tumor progression/relapse. The entry originates in a study of glioma-infiltrating T cells after dendritic cell vaccination. Overall study: Dendritic cell vaccination trial patients had either newly diagnosed or recurrent glioblastoma. Three intradermal dendritic cell vaccine injections were given every two weeks. Whole-study results and caveats: Survival was not directly related to TCR clonality in these patients.

Primers: 60 V beta forward and 13 J beta reverse. Libraries were prepared by immunoSEQ multiplex PCR; TCRdb keeps only in-frame clonotypes and omits some of them. The sample includes more than 95,000 clones, 90% seen only once; the top ten take 2.5% to 3%. Germline V CDR1 and CDR2: SGDLS, YYNGEE. The CDR3 spans 14 residues. V gave up 2 bases and J gave up 1 base, with 9 bases separating them. The V and J genes are TRBV9 and TRBJ1-1; tentatively, D is TRBD1 (5 bases). The clonotype originates from a human donor with glioblastoma. This specimen consisted of blood, obtained after dendritic cell vaccination. The CDR3 nucleotides are TGTGCCAGCAGCGTGGGGCTTCCGAACACTGAAGCTTTCTTT. Protein product: CASSVGLPNTEAFF.